Below are 9 T cell receptor beta chains sequenced from a single sample in a study of shared clonotypes between healthy human individuals. CD45RO-negative, CCR7-positively selected cells formed the naive CD8 fraction, excluding terminally differentiated effector memory CD45RA+ cells. Profiled with immunoSEQ multiplex PCR; TCRdb holds only in-frame clones, not every one. The repertoire holds about 2.1 million clones, with roughly 95% as singletons. Sequenced material: naive CD8+ T cells from PBMCs. These receptors all stem from a man aged 18 to 30 in good health. Some clones in this sample may be carry-over from other donors' samples.

This chain connects TRBV28 to TRBJ2-5; D is undetermined. Germline CDR1 is MDHEN and CDR2 is SYDVKM. Between the trimmed V and J ends, which lost 2 bases and 2 bases, there was a span of 12 bases. CDR3 length equals 15 residues. The CDR3: CASSLVGNLQETQYF. The DNA for the CDR3 is TGTGCCAGCAGTTTAGTAGGGAACTTGCAAGAGACCCAGTACTTC.

The chain couples TRBV6-1 to TRBJ1-2; tentative D call: TRBD1 (5 bases). Germline V CDR1 and CDR2: MNHNS, SASEGT. The CDR3 contains 13 residues. V shed 6 bases and J shed 4 bases, with 12 bases lying between them. The CDR3 is CASSPGIFYGYTF. The CDR3 DNA reads TGTGCCAGCAGCCCAGGGATTTTCTATGGCTACACCTTC.

The chain carries TRBV14 and TRBJ2-7; 10 bases fit TRBD1. V dropped 4 bases and J dropped 3; count of bases not matched to a gene: 3. Germline CDR1 is SGHDN and CDR2 is FVKESK. The CDR3 is made up of 14 amino acids. Here the CDR3 reads CASSPGQGGYEQYF. CDR3 sequence (DNA): TGTGCCAGCAGCCCCGGACAGGGGGGCTACGAGCAGTACTTC.

The gene calls are TRBV4-3 and TRBJ2-7, with a weak D call TRBD1 (5 bases). The CDR3 consists of 15 residues. Between the trimmed V and J ends, which lost 0 bases and 3 bases, there was a span of 12 bases. CDR1 and CDR2 (germline): LGHNA, YSLEER. In DNA, the CDR3 is TGCGCCAGCAGCCAAGATATGGGGCAGTTCTACGAGCAGTACTTC. Its protein is CASSQDMGQFYEQYF.

On this clone: Within the sample, other DNA sequences also encode this same CDR3. The J gene is TRBJ2-1, the V gene TRBV27; D call uncertain. Trimming took off 5 bases at V and 8 bases at J, with 13 bases between the two ends. Germline CDR1 is MNHEY and CDR2 is SMNVEV (reference sequence). The CDR3 is 13 residues long. Here the CDR3 reads CASSLGRTYEQFF. The CDR3 nucleotides are TGTGCCAGCAGTCTGGGAAGAACCTATGAGCAGTTCTTC.

This chain joins TRBV11-3 and TRBJ2-7; D not resolved. V lost 4 bases, J lost 2 bases, and 21 bases lay in between. From germline, CDR1 is SGHNT and CDR2 YENEEA. The CDR3 length is 17 residues. The DNA for the CDR3 is TGTGCCAGCAGCTCCCGCCAGTTTCCGGTTGCACCCTACGAGCAGTACTTC. Translated: CASSSRQFPVAPYEQYF.

This rearrangement joins TRBV5-6 to TRBJ2-7, with TRBD2 matching 14 bases. With V trimmed by 4 bases and J by 1 base, 7 bases remained unmatched. The CDR3 runs 17 residues. The germline V gene has CDR1 SGHDT and CDR2 YYEEEE. CDR3 loop: CASSLGLAGGLSYEQYF. The CDR3 nucleotides are TGTGCCAGCAGCCTAGGACTAGCGGGAGGTCTATCCTACGAGCAGTACTTC.

The chain couples TRBV28 to TRBJ2-7; no firm D call. V lost 5 bases and J lost 6, with 17 bases in between. This CDR3 region has 14 residues. Germline assignment: CDR1 MDHEN and CDR2 SYDVKM. CDR3 loop: CASSAPRTAPEQYF. For the CDR3, the DNA is TGTGCCAGCAGTGCCCCGCGGACCGCCCCCGAGCAGTACTTC.

The chain recombines TRBV19 with TRBJ2-3; no firm D call. V shed 3 bases and J shed 2 bases, with 6 bases lying between them. There are 13 residues in the CDR3. Germline CDR1 and CDR2: LNHDA and SQIVND (reference sequence). This CDR3 is CASSIRVTDTQYF. For the CDR3, the DNA is TGTGCCAGTAGTATCCGGGTCACAGATACGCAGTATTTT. Using reference TRBV19 and TRBJ2-3 for the parts outside the CDR3, the full variable domain is DGGITQSPKYLFRKEGQNVTLSCEQNLNHDAMYWYRQDPGQGLRLIYYSQIVNDFQKGDIAEGYSVSREKKESFPLTVTSAQKNPTAFYLCASSIRVTDTQYFGPGTRLTVL.